The clone carrying this TCR beta chain showed up just a few times. The antigen remains unidentified. The source of the sample is a study of identical twins. Study-level results: Twin pairs' shared out-of-frame alpha sequences were enriched in low generation probability.

With template switching, a universal primer site was added, and the cDNA carried unique molecular identifiers. TCRdb re-called the 5' RACE reads through MiXCR, storing one row per CDR3 protein. Altogether some 240,000 distinct CDR3 sequences are present, approximately 8.6% being singletons, with the ten largest covering approximately 3%. Germline assignment: CDR1 SGHKS and CDR2 YYEKEE (reference sequence). The CDR3 sequence is 17 residues long. The V and J ends lost 3 bases and 3 bases respectively, with 22 bases between them. The same data also contributed to another study, on yellow fever vaccine responses in identical twins.

This chain links TRBV5-5 with TRBJ2-7; D tentatively reads TRBD1 or TRBD2 (5 bases each). The TCR sequence derives from a woman younger than 35 in good health. The sample comprised CD8+ T cells sorted from blood. The CDR3 spells CASSYSPGTRESYEQYF. CDR3 in DNA: TGTGCCAGCAGCTACTCTCCCGGGACCAGGGAGAGCTACGAGCAGTACTTC.